Listed here are 14 T cell receptor beta chains from one sample, sequenced in a study of CD8 T cells in Susac syndrome. Random hexamers were used to reverse transcribe an amount of 0.5 to 1 ug RNA. TCRdb fed the immunoSEQ multiplex PCR reads into MiXCR, producing one record per CDR3 protein. The repertoire holds around 100,000 distinct CDR3 sequences, with 95% as singletons. The specimen was CD8+ T cells from PBMCs. Receptors originate from a human donor with Susac syndrome.

The chain carries TRBV15 and TRBJ2-1; 11 nucleotides align to TRBD2. Trimming cost V 5 bases and J 9 bases; bases outside gene matches: 9. Germline V gives CDR1 LNHNV, CDR2 YYDKDF (reference sequence). The CDR3 totals 15 residues. CDR3 loop: CATSRRTSGHREQFF. DNA for the CDR3: TGTGCCACCAGCCGTCGGACTAGCGGGCATCGTGAGCAGTTCTTC.

V gene TRBV29-1 combines with J gene TRBJ2-2, with D tentatively TRBD2 (5 bases). From germline, CDR1 is SQVTM and CDR2 ANQGSEA. The CDR3 runs 15 residues. V dropped 4 bases and J dropped 5 bases, with 17 bases sitting between them. CDR3 in DNA: TGCAGCGTTGGTTCGTACGAAAGCGGTACCGGGGAGCTGTTTTTT. It is translated as CSVGSYESGTGELFF.

This chain connects TRBV9 to TRBJ2-1; D not certain. Trimming shortened V by 3 bases and J by 10 bases, and 2 bases separated the two germline ends. CDR3 length: 9 residues. The germline V gene encodes CDR1 SGDLS and CDR2 YYNGEE. CDR3 residues: CASSAEQFF. CDR3 DNA: TGTGCCAGCAGCGCCGAGCAGTTCTTC. Using reference TRBV9 and TRBJ2-1 for the parts outside the CDR3, the full variable domain is DSGVTQTPKHLITATGQRVTLRCSPRSGDLSVYWYQQSLDQGLQFLIQYYNGEERAKGNILERFSAQQFPDLHSELNLSSLELGDSALYFCASSAEQFFGPGTRLTVL.

In this sample, this clonotype turned up a few times. V usage is TRBV12-3 or TRBV12-4 and J usage is TRBJ1-1, with TRBD1 as a possible D gene (6 bases). The CDR3 totals 14 residues. V lost 7 bases to trimming and J lost 0 bases, with 12 bases between them. The CDR3 DNA reads TGTGCCAGCACCCCTGACAGGTTGAACACTGAAGCTTTCTTT. This sequence encodes CASTPDRLNTEAFF.

The chain joins TRBV3-1 to TRBJ2-5; 11 nucleotides match TRBD2. This CDR3 is 16 amino acids long. The trim removed 1 base at V and 4 bases at J, leaving 5 bases unmatched. CDR1 is LGHDT and CDR2 is YNNKEL in the germline V gene (reference sequence). CDR3 amino acids: CASSQVKLAGGETQYF. The CDR3 DNA reads as TGTGCCAGCAGCCAAGTAAAGCTAGCGGGGGGAGAGACCCAGTACTTC.

The CDR3 DNA is TGTGCCAGCAGCCCGGACAGGGACCAGCCCCAGCATTTT. It specifies CASSPDRDQPQHF. The gene calls are TRBV7-7 and TRBJ1-5; 8 nucleotides agree with TRBD1. Germline CDR1 and CDR2: SSHAT and FNYEAQ (reference sequence). V shed 5 bases and J 7 bases; nucleotides not matched to a gene: 4. The CDR3 spans 13 residues.

The chain couples TRBV12-3 or TRBV12-4 to TRBJ2-7, with 7 bases aligning to TRBD2. V trimming: 6 bases; J trimming: 1 base; junction bases outside the gene matches: 6. This CDR3 is 14 amino acids long. The CDR3 region has the DNA TGTGCCAGCAGCCGGGGGGATCTGTCCTACGAGCAGTACTTC. Encoded protein: CASSRGDLSYEQYF.

V is TRBV2 and J is TRBJ2-5; D perhaps matches TRBD1 (5 bases). The CDR3 covers 14 residues. The germline gives CDR1 SNHLY, CDR2 FYNNEI. Trimming pared 4 bases from V and 2 bases from J, leaving 11 bases between. The CDR3 protein is CASSVATDQETQYF. Written as DNA, the CDR3 is TGTGCCAGCAGTGTGGCGACAGATCAAGAGACCCAGTACTTC. The full variable domain, completed using reference TRBV2 and TRBJ2-5, is EPEVTQTPSHQVTQMGQEVILRCVPISNHLYFYWYRQILGQKVEFLVSFYNNEISEKSEIFDDQFSVERPDGSNFTLKIRSTKLEDSAMYFCASSVATDQETQYFGPGTRLLVL.

The V and J genes are TRBV13 and TRBJ2-2; unclear D gene. CDR3 length: 14 residues. The V gene lost 3 bases and the J gene lost 1 base, with 6 bases spanning the gap. Germline CDR1 PRHDT, CDR2 FYEKMQ (reference sequence). This chain's CDR3 is CASSFGRNTGELFF. The CDR3 coding sequence is TGTGCCAGCAGCTTTGGCAGGAACACCGGGGAGCTGTTTTTT. Full variable domain (rest looked up from reference TRBV13 and TRBJ2-2): AAGVIQSPRHLIKEKRETATLKCYPIPRHDTVYWYQQGPGQDPQFLISFYEKMQSDKGSIPDRFSAQQFSDYHSELNMSSLELGDSALYFCASSFGRNTGELFFGEGSRLTVL.

The table lists this clonotype with a count of one. The CDR3 here is CSNRGPNLYNEQFF. DNA of the CDR3: TGCAGTAACAGGGGCCCGAATTTATACAATGAGCAGTTCTTC. The chain links TRBV20-1 to TRBJ2-1; 7 bases are a match to TRBD1. This CDR3 is built from 14 residues. Germline CDR1 reads DFQATT; CDR2 reads SNEGSKA (reference sequence). J gave up 4 bases and V 8 bases, and 11 bases lay outside the gene matches.

J is TRBJ1-3 and V is TRBV12-3 or TRBV12-4, with D tentatively TRBD1 (5 bases). V gave up 6 bases and J gave up 1 base, with 13 bases separating them. The CDR3 is 15 amino acids. As DNA, the CDR3 is TGTGCCAGCAGGGGTTTCCCAGGGTCTGGAAACACCATATATTTT. This gives the protein CASRGFPGSGNTIYF.

The chain is built from TRBV15 and TRBJ1-5; no clear D. Trimming took off 5 bases at V and 8 bases at J, with 13 bases between the two ends. From germline, CDR1 is LNHNV and CDR2 YYDKDF (reference sequence). This CDR3 is 13 amino acids long. The CDR3 bases are TGTGCCACCAGCCCCACCCCATTAGAGCCCCAGCATTTT. Its translation is CATSPTPLEPQHF.

The sample holds one count of this clonotype. The chain employs TRBV27 and TRBJ2-7; tentative D call: TRBD1 (5 bases). Germline V lookup: CDR1 MNHEY, CDR2 SMNVEV (reference sequence). The CDR3 sequence is 14 residues long. V was clipped by 2 bases and J by 2 bases, with 10 bases between them. CDR3 sequence reads: CASSLKDMTYEQYF. In DNA, the CDR3 is TGTGCCAGCAGTTTAAAGGACATGACCTACGAGCAGTACTTC.

J is TRBJ2-5 and V is TRBV2, with a tentative D call TRBD1 (5 bases). V dropped 2 bases and J dropped 4 bases, with 14 bases sitting between them. Germline values: CDR1 SNHLY, CDR2 FYNNEI. The CDR3 runs to 15 residues. The CDR3 DNA sequence: TGTGCCAGCAGTGAAAGGTGGCAGGGAACAGAGACCCAGTACTTC. Translation gives CASSERWQGTETQYF.